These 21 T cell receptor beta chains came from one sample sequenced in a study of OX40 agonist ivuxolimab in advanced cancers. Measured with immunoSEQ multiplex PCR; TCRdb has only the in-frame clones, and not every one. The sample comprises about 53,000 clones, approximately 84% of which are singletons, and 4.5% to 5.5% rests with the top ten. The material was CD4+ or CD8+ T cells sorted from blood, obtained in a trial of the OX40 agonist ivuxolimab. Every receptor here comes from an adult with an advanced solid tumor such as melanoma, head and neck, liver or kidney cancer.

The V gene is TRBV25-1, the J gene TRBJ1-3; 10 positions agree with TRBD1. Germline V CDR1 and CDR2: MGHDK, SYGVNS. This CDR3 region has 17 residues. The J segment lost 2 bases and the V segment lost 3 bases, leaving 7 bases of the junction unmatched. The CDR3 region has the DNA TGTGCCAGCAGTGATTTCCGGACAGGGGGAACTGGAAACACCATATATTTT. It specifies CASSDFRTGGTGNTIYF.

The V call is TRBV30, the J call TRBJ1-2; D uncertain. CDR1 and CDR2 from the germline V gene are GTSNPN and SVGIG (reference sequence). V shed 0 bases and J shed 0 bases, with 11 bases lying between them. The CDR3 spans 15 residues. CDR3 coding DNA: TGTGCCTGGAGTGTTATGAGAAGATCTAACTATGGCTACACCTTC. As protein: CAWSVMRRSNYGYTF.

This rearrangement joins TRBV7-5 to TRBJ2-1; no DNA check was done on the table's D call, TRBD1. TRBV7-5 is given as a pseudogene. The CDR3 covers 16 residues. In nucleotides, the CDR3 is TGTGTCAGAAGCTTAGGGGGCGACAGGGGGCACAATGAGCAGTTCTTC. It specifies CVRSLGGDRGHNEQFF.

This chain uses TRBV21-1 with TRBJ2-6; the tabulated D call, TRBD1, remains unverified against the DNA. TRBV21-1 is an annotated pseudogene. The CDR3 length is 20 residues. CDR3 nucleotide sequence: TGTGCCAGCAGCCAAGGGCCCAAAGGGGGATTGGGAACTGGGGCCAACGTCCTGACTTTC. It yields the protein CASSQGPKGGLGTGANVLTF.

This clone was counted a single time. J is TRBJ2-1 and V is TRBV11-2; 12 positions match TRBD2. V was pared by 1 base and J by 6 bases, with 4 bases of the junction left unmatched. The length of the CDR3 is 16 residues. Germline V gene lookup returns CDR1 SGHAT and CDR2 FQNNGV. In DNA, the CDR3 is TGTGCCAGCAGCTTAGTCTGGACTAGCGGGATCAATGAGCAGTTCTTC. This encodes CASSLVWTSGINEQFF.

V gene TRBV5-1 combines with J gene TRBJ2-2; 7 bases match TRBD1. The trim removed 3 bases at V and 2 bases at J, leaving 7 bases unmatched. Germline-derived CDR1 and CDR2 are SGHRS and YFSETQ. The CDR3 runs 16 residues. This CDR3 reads CASSYAGTANTGELFF. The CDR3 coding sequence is TGCGCCAGCAGCTACGCCGGGACAGCTAACACCGGGGAGCTGTTTTTT.

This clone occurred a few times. The CDR3, as DNA: TGCGCCAGCAGCCGGGGATCCGGGACAGAGAATGAGCAGTTCTTC. Its translation is CASSRGSGTENEQFF. This chain uses TRBV5-1 with TRBJ2-1, with 7 bases aligning to TRBD1. Looked up from germline, CDR1 is SGHRS and CDR2 is YFSETQ. J gave up 7 bases and V 4 bases, and 11 bases lay outside the gene matches. The CDR3 covers 15 residues.

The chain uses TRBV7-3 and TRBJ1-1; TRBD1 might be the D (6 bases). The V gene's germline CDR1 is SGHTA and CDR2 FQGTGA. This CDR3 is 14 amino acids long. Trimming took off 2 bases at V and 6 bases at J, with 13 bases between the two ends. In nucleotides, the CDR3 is TGTGCCAGCAGCTTACGGCAACAGGGCGCTGAAGCTTTCTTT. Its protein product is CASSLRQQGAEAFF.

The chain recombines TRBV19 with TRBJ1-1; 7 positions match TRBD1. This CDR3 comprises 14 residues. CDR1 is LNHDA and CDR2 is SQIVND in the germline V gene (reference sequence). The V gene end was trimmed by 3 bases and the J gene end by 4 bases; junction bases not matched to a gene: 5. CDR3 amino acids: CASSINRGGTEAFF. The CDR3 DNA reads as TGTGCCAGTAGTATTAACAGGGGAGGCACTGAAGCTTTCTTT.

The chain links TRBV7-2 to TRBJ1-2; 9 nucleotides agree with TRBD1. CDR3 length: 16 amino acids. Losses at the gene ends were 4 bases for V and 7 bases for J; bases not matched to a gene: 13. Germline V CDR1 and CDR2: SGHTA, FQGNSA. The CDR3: CASSSLTQGAGSGYTF. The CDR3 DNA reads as TGTGCCAGCAGCTCCCTTACACAGGGGGCTGGAAGTGGCTACACCTTC.

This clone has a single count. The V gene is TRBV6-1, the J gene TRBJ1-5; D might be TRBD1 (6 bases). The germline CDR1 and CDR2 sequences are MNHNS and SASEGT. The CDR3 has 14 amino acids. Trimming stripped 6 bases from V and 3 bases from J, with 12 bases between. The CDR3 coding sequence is TGTGCCAGCAGGGGGGGCGCCCCCAATCAGCCCCAGCATTTT. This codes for CASRGGAPNQPQHF.

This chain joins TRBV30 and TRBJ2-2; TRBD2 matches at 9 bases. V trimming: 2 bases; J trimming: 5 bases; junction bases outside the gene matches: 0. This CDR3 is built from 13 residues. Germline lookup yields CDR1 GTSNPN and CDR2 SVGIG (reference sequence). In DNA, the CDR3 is TGTGCCTGGAGTCTAGCGGGGACCGGGGAGCTGTTTTTT. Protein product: CAWSLAGTGELFF.

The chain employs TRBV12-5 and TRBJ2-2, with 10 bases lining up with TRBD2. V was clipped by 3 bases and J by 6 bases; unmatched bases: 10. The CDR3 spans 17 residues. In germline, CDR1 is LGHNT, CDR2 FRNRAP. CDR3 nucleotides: TGTGCTAGTGGTTTACAGCGGGAGGGCCTTTTCGCCGGGGAGCTGTTTTTT. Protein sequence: CASGLQREGLFAGELFF.

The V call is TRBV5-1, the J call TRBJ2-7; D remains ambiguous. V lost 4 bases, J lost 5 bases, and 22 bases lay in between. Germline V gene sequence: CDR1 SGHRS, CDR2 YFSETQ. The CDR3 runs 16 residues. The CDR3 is CASSTRTRTQVNEQYF. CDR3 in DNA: TGCGCCAGCAGCACCCGCACCCGGACCCAGGTCAACGAGCAGTACTTC.

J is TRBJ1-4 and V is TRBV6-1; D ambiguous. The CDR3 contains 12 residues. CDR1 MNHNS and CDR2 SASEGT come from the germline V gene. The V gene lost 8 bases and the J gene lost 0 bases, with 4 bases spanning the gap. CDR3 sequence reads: CASGATNEKLFF. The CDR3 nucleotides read TGTGCCAGCGGTGCAACTAATGAAAAACTGTTTTTT.

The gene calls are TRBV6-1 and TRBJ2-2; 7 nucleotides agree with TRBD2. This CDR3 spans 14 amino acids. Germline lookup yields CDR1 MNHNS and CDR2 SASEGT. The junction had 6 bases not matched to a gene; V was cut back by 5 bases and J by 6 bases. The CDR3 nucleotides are TGTGCCAGCAGTTCGGCGGGAGTGGCCGGGGAGCTGTTTTTT. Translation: CASSSAGVAGELFF.

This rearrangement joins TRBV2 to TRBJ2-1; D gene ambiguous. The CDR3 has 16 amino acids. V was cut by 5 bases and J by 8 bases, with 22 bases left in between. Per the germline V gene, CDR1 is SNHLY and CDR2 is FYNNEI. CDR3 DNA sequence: TGTGCCAGCAGTTTTGCGACTCCCCCTCTAAGAGATGAGCAGTTCTTC. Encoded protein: CASSFATPPLRDEQFF.

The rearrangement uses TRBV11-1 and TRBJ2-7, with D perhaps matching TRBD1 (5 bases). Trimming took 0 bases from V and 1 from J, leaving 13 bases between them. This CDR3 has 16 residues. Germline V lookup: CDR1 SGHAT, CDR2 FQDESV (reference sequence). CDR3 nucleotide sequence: TGTGCCAGCAGCTTAGCTCGCCAGGGAAAGTCCTACGAGCAGTACTTC. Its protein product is CASSLARQGKSYEQYF.

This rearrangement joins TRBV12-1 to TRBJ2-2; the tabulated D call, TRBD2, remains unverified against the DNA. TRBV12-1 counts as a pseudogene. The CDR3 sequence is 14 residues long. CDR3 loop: CASSFARRTGELFF. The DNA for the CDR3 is TGTGCCAGCAGCTTTGCTCGGCGGACCGGGGAGCTGTTTTTT.

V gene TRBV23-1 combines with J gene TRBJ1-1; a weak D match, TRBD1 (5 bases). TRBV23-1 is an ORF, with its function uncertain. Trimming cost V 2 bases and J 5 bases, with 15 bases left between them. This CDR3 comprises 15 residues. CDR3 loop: CASSQLDSASTEAFF. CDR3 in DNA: TGCGCCAGCAGTCAACTCGACAGTGCATCAACTGAAGCTTTCTTT.

CDR3 coding DNA: TGTGCCAGTAGTACCCCACCCGTAAGCCGATCTAACTATGGCTACACCTTC. Amino acid sequence: CASSTPPVSRSNYGYTF. The chain links TRBV19 to TRBJ1-2; D is ambiguous. From germline, CDR1 is LNHDA and CDR2 SQIVND (reference sequence). Trimming left V 4 bases short and J 0 bases short, with 18 bases between. This CDR3 is 17 amino acids long.